The next 4 T cell receptor beta chains were all read from a single sample in a study of response to subunit inactivated influenza vaccine (dated by TCRdb to 2016 to 2018). Library method: RT-PCR. The sequencer listed for this sample is Illumina HiSeq 2500. TCRdb ran its own pipeline on the public reads, namely fastp trimming at Q25 and MiXCR clone calling, and kept in-frame beta chains. Each entry merges the rows of one CDR3 protein and shows their most common DNA and genes. The sample data list hundreds of thousands of distinct CDR3 sequences, and roughly 15% of these were observed just once. 6.5% to 8% of the sample rests with the top ten. The specimen comprised PBMCs from blood, sampled less than 15 days before vaccination. The receptor set was obtained from a man in his forties or fifties who received an inactivated influenza vaccine. Donor details come from another sample of the same person, matched by shared clones.

This clonotype was observed a handful of times. The chain recombines TRBV6-1 with TRBJ2-1; TRBD2 matches at 7 bases. The CDR3 runs 17 residues. Trimming removed 0 bases from V and 4 bases from J; junction bases left unmatched: 9. Germline assignment: CDR1 MNHNS and CDR2 SASEGT. CDR3 sequence (DNA): TGTGCCAGCAGTGAAGCGAGGAGCGGGGCTCAATACAATGAGCAGTTCTTC. Translation gives CASSEARSGAQYNEQFF.

This clonotype was picked up many times. This chain uses TRBV7-2 with TRBJ1-1; possibly TRBD1 for D (5 bases). With 2 bases removed from V and 8 bases from J, the gap between germline ends came to 18 bases. CDR3 length equals 15 residues. CDR1 is SGHTA and CDR2 is FQGNSA in the germline V gene. Here the CDR3 DNA reads TGTGCCAGCAGCTTAAGGTTTGGGGACGCCTTGGAAGCTTTCTTT. Amino acid sequence: CASSLRFGDALEAFF.

This clonotype was seen many times. The chain employs TRBV12-3 or TRBV12-4 and TRBJ1-6; possible D gene TRBD1, 6 bases. Trimming removed 4 bases at V and 9 bases at J, with 16 bases between. This CDR3 has 15 residues. CDR3 bases: TGTGCCAGCAGTTCAGGGGTTTCTGGGATTTCACCCCTCCACTTT. Amino acids: CASSSGVSGISPLHF.

This clonotype was seen a few times. This chain uses TRBV30 with TRBJ2-7; TRBD2 matches 10 bases. This CDR3 contains 14 residues. Looked up from germline, CDR1 is GTSNPN and CDR2 is SVGIG (reference sequence). V was pared by 1 base and J by 2 bases, with 2 bases of the junction left unmatched. CDR3 residues: CAWSGTSGPYEQYF. The CDR3 bases are TGTGCCTGGAGTGGGACTAGCGGCCCCTACGAGCAGTACTTC. Full variable domain (remainder filled in from reference TRBV30 and TRBJ2-7): SQTIHQWPATLVQPVGSPLSLECTVEGTSNPNLYWYRQAAGRGLQLLFYSVGIGQISSEVPQNLSASRPQDRQFILSSKKLLLSDSGFYLCAWSGTSGPYEQYFGPGTRLTVT.